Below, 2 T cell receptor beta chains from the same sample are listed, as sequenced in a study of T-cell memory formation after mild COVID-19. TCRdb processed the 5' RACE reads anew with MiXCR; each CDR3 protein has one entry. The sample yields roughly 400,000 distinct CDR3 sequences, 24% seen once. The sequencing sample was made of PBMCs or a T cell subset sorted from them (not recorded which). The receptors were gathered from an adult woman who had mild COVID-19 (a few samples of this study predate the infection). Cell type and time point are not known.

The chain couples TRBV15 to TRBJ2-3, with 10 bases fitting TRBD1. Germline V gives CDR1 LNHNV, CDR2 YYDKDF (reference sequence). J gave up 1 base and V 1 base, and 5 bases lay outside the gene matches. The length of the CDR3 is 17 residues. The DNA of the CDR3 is TGTGCCACCAGCAGAGGAGAAGGGACAGGGGGCACAGATACGCAGTATTTT. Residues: CATSRGEGTGGTDTQYF.

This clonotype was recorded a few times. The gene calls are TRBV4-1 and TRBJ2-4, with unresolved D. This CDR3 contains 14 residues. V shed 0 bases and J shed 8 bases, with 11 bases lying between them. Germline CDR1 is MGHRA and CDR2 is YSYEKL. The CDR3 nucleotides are TGCGCCAGCAGCCAAGAATCGGTCTCGGACATTCAGTACTTC. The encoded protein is CASSQESVSDIQYF.